What follows are 13 T cell receptor beta chains derived from one specimen sequenced in a study of tumor-infiltrating lymphocytes in localized non-small cell lung cancer. Method: immunoSEQ multiplex PCR; TCRdb's copy keeps in-frame clones and lacks some. The sample has roughly 15,000 clones; about two thirds are singletons. What was sequenced was uninvolved lung tissue not adjacent to the tumor. These receptors all stem from a human donor with non-small cell lung cancer.

V and J are TRBV5-4 and TRBJ2-6, with TRBD1 as a possible D gene (6 bases). The CDR3 consists of 18 residues. V gave up 1 base and J gave up 4 bases, with 18 bases separating them. Per germline, CDR1 SGHNT and CDR2 YYREEE (reference sequence). The CDR3 coding sequence is TGTGCCAGCAGCTTGATTGGGGGCGCAGCCTCCGGGGCCAACGTCCTGACTTTC. It is translated as CASSLIGGAASGANVLTF.

This chain joins TRBV6-4 and TRBJ1-6; TRBD1 matches 11 bases. The CDR3 contains 15 residues. The junction had 2 bases not matched to a gene; V was cut back by 4 bases and J by 6 bases. In germline, CDR1 is MRHNA, CDR2 SNTAGT. CDR3 residues: CASSAGTGGNSPLHF. In DNA, the CDR3 is TGTGCCAGCAGTGCCGGGACAGGGGGTAATTCACCCCTCCACTTT.

CDR3 DNA: TGCGCCAGCAGCCAAGATGGGACATTGCATGGCTACACCTTC. This gives the protein CASSQDGTLHGYTF. The chain carries TRBV4-1 and TRBJ1-2; D perhaps matches TRBD1 (6 bases). The CDR3 length is 14 residues. CDR1 and CDR2 from the germline V gene are MGHRA and YSYEKL. The V and J ends lost 0 bases and 6 bases respectively, with 11 bases between them.

The chain combines TRBV30 with TRBJ2-5, with TRBD2 identical over 8 bases. The trim removed 5 bases at V and 5 bases at J, leaving 10 bases unmatched. Germline values: CDR1 GTSNPN, CDR2 SVGIG (reference sequence). This CDR3 region has 14 residues. Here the CDR3 reads CAWGKGGGSETQYF. CDR3 DNA sequence: TGTGCCTGGGGGAAGGGCGGGGGGAGTGAGACCCAGTACTTC. The full variable domain, in which reference TRBV30 and TRBJ2-5 provide the parts outside the CDR3, is SQTIHQWPATLVQPVGSPLSLECTVEGTSNPNLYWYRQAAGRGLQLLFYSVGIGQISSEVPQNLSASRPQDRQFILSSKKLLLSDSGFYLCAWGKGGGSETQYFGPGTRLLVL.

The rearrangement uses TRBV2 and TRBJ1-1, with D uncertain. Trimming left V 5 bases short and J 3 bases short, with 10 bases between. This CDR3 comprises 13 residues. In germline, CDR1 is SNHLY, CDR2 FYNNEI. CDR3 sequence (DNA): TGTGCCAGCAGTCGTGACTGGGACACTGAAGCTTTCTTT. It encodes CASSRDWDTEAFF.

This clone was recorded a few times. This chain joins TRBV30 and TRBJ2-1; D remains unclear. V was pared by 3 bases and J by 7 bases, with 10 bases between. Germline V gene lookup returns CDR1 GTSNPN and CDR2 SVGIG (reference sequence). This CDR3 contains 12 residues. The CDR3 bases are TGTGCCTGGAGCCAAAATAGGAATGAGCAGTTCTTC. This gives the protein CAWSQNRNEQFF. Based on the CDR3 plus reference TRBV30 and TRBJ2-1, the full variable domain is SQTIHQWPATLVQPVGSPLSLECTVEGTSNPNLYWYRQAAGRGLQLLFYSVGIGQISSEVPQNLSASRPQDRQFILSSKKLLLSDSGFYLCAWSQNRNEQFFGPGTRLTVL.

The chain is built from TRBV30 and TRBJ2-3, with 11 bases lining up with TRBD2. The V gene's germline CDR1 is GTSNPN and CDR2 SVGIG (reference sequence). J gave up 3 bases and V 8 bases, and 7 bases lay outside the gene matches. This CDR3 has 14 residues. The CDR3 nucleotides are TGTGCCCGTCATAGCGGGGGGGCTACAGATACGCAGTATTTT. Translated: CARHSGGATDTQYF.

The chain joins TRBV6-5 to TRBJ2-1, with D possibly being TRBD2 (6 bases). Germline V gene data show CDR1 as MNHEY and CDR2 as SVGAGI. V was cut by 6 bases and J by 3 bases, with 15 bases left in between. This CDR3 is built from 15 residues. The CDR3 loop is CASSYDGRYYNEQFF. CDR3 DNA sequence: TGTGCCAGCAGCTACGACGGGAGATACTACAATGAGCAGTTCTTC.

This sequence joins TRBV6-5 and TRBJ1-6; D not resolved. This CDR3 spans 14 amino acids. CDR1 and CDR2 (germline): MNHEY, SVGAGI. V was trimmed by 6 bases and J by 8 bases, leaving 14 bases between them. CDR3 coding DNA: TGTGCCAGCAGCTCCTCTCGGCGGGATTCACCCCTCCACTTT. Protein sequence: CASSSSRRDSPLHF.

This rearrangement joins TRBV11-3 to TRBJ2-7; 7 bases map to TRBD2. The CDR3 sequence is 14 residues long. Germline V gene lookup returns CDR1 SGHNT and CDR2 YENEEA. The junction had 6 bases not matched to a gene; V was cut back by 1 base and J by 6 bases. CDR3 DNA sequence: TGTGCCAGCAGCTTAGCCGCGGGAGCATCCGAGCAGTACTTC. Protein: CASSLAAGASEQYF.

The genes are TRBV30 and TRBJ1-1; D ambiguous. CDR3 length equals 14 residues. Germline assignment: CDR1 GTSNPN and CDR2 SVGIG (reference sequence). With 0 bases removed from V and 1 base from J, the gap between germline ends came to 9 bases. The CDR3 nucleotides read TGTGCCTGGAGTGTAGGCCAGTCGAACACTGAAGCTTTCTTT. Protein: CAWSVGQSNTEAFF.

The chain links TRBV6-6 to TRBJ2-7; 8 bases are a match to TRBD1. Losses at the gene ends were 4 bases for V and 4 bases for J; bases not matched to a gene: 9. CDR1 and CDR2 (germline): MNHNY, SVGAGI (reference sequence). The CDR3 runs 15 residues. CDR3 DNA: TGTGCCAGCAGTTCCACGACAGGGGTAATGTACGAGCAGTACTTC. It yields the protein CASSSTTGVMYEQYF.

The genes are TRBV7-3 and TRBJ2-6, with no clear D. CDR1 SGHTA and CDR2 FQGTGA come from the germline V gene. Trimming removed 2 bases from V and 4 bases from J, with 3 bases in between. The CDR3 spans 13 residues. The CDR3 spells CASSLPGANVLTF. The CDR3 DNA is TGTGCCAGCAGCTTACCAGGGGCCAACGTCCTGACTTTC.